Listed below are T cell receptor beta chains from one sample, sequenced in a study of shared clonotypes between healthy human individuals. The method was immunoSEQ multiplex PCR; TCRdb's version includes in-frame clones alone and lacks a portion of them. The sample contains approximately 640,000 clones, 60% to 80% of which appear only once. The material sequenced was memory CD4+ T cells sorted from blood. The receptors derive from a woman in her 30s in good health. CDR3s include the opening cysteine and the closing phenylalanine or tryptophan. The D gene is left open where the match is weak. Clone size is not always given. Where it is, it says once, few, many or a class for expanded clones.

D gene: NA
V gene: TRBV10-1
clone size: NA
J gene: TRBJ2-1
CDR3 DNA: TGCGCCAGCAGTGAGTCTACAGCGGATAACAATGAGCAGTTCTTC
CDR3 protein: CASSESTADNNEQFF

D gene: TRBD2
V gene: TRBV6-4
clone size: few
J gene: TRBJ2-2
CDR3 DNA: TGTGCCAGCAGTGACTCGCGGACTAGCGGCCCCACCGGGGAGCTGTTTTTT
CDR3 protein: CASSDSRTSGPTGELFF

D gene: NA
V gene: TRBV5-1
clone size: NA
J gene: TRBJ2-5
CDR3 DNA: TGCGCCAGCAGCTTGGATCCCAGCCAAGAGACCCAGTACTTC
CDR3 protein: CASSLDPSQETQYF

D gene: NA
V gene: TRBV2
clone size: few
J gene: TRBJ1-2
CDR3 DNA: TGTGCCAGCAGTGAGCGCGGGACCAACTATGGCTACACCTTC
CDR3 protein: CASSERGTNYGYTF

D gene: TRBD2
V gene: TRBV30
clone size: few
J gene: TRBJ2-7
CDR3 DNA: TGTGCCTGGAGTGTGTACAGCGGGAGCTCCTACGAGCAGTACTTC
CDR3 protein: CAWSVYSGSSYEQYF

D gene: NA
V gene: TRBV7-2
clone size: many
J gene: TRBJ2-5
CDR3 DNA: TGTGCCAGCAGCTCTTACCAAGAGACCCAGTACTTC
CDR3 protein: CASSSYQETQYF

D gene: NA
V gene: TRBV7-9
clone size: NA
J gene: TRBJ2-1
CDR3 DNA: TGTGCCAGCAGCTTAGCAGGGTATGACAATGAGCAGTTCTTC
CDR3 protein: CASSLAGYDNEQFF

D gene: TRBD1
V gene: TRBV9
clone size: NA
J gene: TRBJ2-2
CDR3 DNA: TGTGCCAGCAGCCCCCGGACAGGGTTAGGCACCGGGGAGCTGTTTTTT
CDR3 protein: CASSPRTGLGTGELFF

D gene: NA
V gene: TRBV7-9
clone size: once
J gene: TRBJ2-7
CDR3 DNA: TGTGCCAGCAGCCGACCAGGGCAGCGTTACGAGCAGTACTTC
CDR3 protein: CASSRPGQRYEQYF

D gene: NA
V gene: TRBV20-1
clone size: NA
J gene: TRBJ2-2
CDR3 DNA: TGCAGCGCGGCAAACACCGGGGAGCTGTTTTTT
CDR3 protein: CSAANTGELFF

D gene: TRBD1
V gene: TRBV7-3
clone size: NA
J gene: TRBJ1-3
CDR3 DNA: TGTGCCAGCAGCGCTAGCTGGACAGGCTCTGGAAACACCATATATTTT
CDR3 protein: CASSASWTGSGNTIYF

D gene: NA
V gene: TRBV5-1
clone size: once
J gene: TRBJ2-6
CDR3 DNA: TGCGCCAGCAGCCAATCGGGCCGACACTCTGGGGCCAACGTCCTGACTTTC
CDR3 protein: CASSQSGRHSGANVLTF

D gene: NA
V gene: TRBV7-9
clone size: NA
J gene: TRBJ1-5
CDR3 DNA: TGTGCCAGCAGCCTTCAAGATAGCAATCAGCCCCAGCATTTT
CDR3 protein: CASSLQDSNQPQHF

D gene: NA
V gene: TRBV18
clone size: NA
J gene: TRBJ1-2
CDR3 DNA: TGTGCCAGCTCACTGGACAGTAACTATGGCTACACCTTC
CDR3 protein: CASSLDSNYGYTF

D gene: TRBD1
V gene: TRBV7-9
clone size: few
J gene: TRBJ2-5
CDR3 DNA: TGTGCCAGCATGACAGGGGGAAGAGGACAAGAGACCCAGTACTTC
CDR3 protein: CASMTGGRGQETQYF

D gene: NA
V gene: TRBV4-1
clone size: NA
J gene: TRBJ2-3
CDR3 DNA: TGCGCCAGCAGCCAAGTCGTAGGTACGCAGTATTTT
CDR3 protein: CASSQVVGTQYF

D gene: NA
V gene: TRBV11-2
clone size: NA
J gene: TRBJ2-5
CDR3 DNA: TGTGCCAGCAGCCCTCCCGCGGAGACCCAGTACTTC
CDR3 protein: CASSPPAETQYF

D gene: TRBD1
V gene: TRBV7-9
clone size: NA
J gene: TRBJ2-3
CDR3 DNA: TGTGCCAGCAGCCCACAGCGACAGGGTTCAGATACGCAGTATTTT
CDR3 protein: CASSPQRQGSDTQYF